This is a list of T cell receptor beta chains from one sample in a study of T cells after yellow fever vaccination. TCRdb redid the calling of the 5' RACE reads with MiXCR, one entry per CDR3 protein. The sample contains about 210,000 distinct CDR3 sequences, approximately 3% of which appear only once. This specimen consisted of CD4+ T cells sorted from PBMCs, obtained 10 days after the yellow fever booster vaccination. The receptors here all came from a man younger than 35 who received the YFV17D yellow fever vaccine. Both conserved end residues are part of each CDR3. Each record gives: J gene, clone size, D gene, V gene, CDR3 protein, CDR3 DNA. D genes are given only for firm matches. Clone sizes are given selectively: once, few, many, or a class where the clone is expanded.

TRBJ1-5 . . TRBV7-9 CASSRSRNQPQHF TGTGCCAGCAGTCGCTCGAGGAATCAGCCCCAGCATTTT
TRBJ2-7 few TRBD2 TRBV7-2 CASSPRRSTSAEQYF TGTGCCAGCAGCCCTCGTCGTAGTACTAGCGCTGAGCAGTACTTC
TRBJ1-1 many . TRBV20-1 CSARLTVGVSEAFF TGCAGTGCTAGGCTGACAGTGGGGGTTTCTGAAGCTTTCTTT
TRBJ1-1 . . TRBV19 CASPLPRLNTEAFF TGTGCCAGTCCGCTCCCGAGATTGAACACTGAAGCTTTCTTT
TRBJ1-2 few . TRBV4-3 CASSSGRYGYTF TGCGCCAGCAGCAGTGGGCGGTATGGCTACACCTTC
TRBJ1-1 many . TRBV5-4 CASSLAEGGNTEAFF TGTGCCAGCAGCTTGGCAGAGGGGGGGAACACTGAAGCTTTCTTT
TRBJ2-5 many TRBD2 TRBV5-1 CASSLGVAGVETQYF TGCGCCAGCAGCTTGGGAGTAGCGGGGGTTGAGACCCAGTACTTC
TRBJ1-1 . TRBD1 TRBV20-1 CSARDPTGATEAFF TGCAGTGCTAGAGATCCTACAGGGGCCACTGAAGCTTTCTTT
TRBJ1-2 . . TRBV15 CATSPPKDRSFGYTF TGTGCCACCAGCCCTCCGAAGGACAGATCCTTCGGCTACACCTTC
TRBJ1-1 many . TRBV5-1 CASSLTTGFEAFF TGCGCCAGCAGCTTGACCACAGGGTTTGAAGCTTTCTTT
TRBJ1-6 . . TRBV7-2 CASSWGPGRLNSPLHF TGTGCCAGCAGCTGGGGTCCGGGACGGCTTAATTCACCCCTCCACTTT
TRBJ2-2 . . TRBV11-3 CASSKYGGELFF TGTGCCAGCAGCAAGTACGGCGGGGAGCTGTTTTTT
TRBJ2-2 many . TRBV5-1 CASSLAGAAIFGSNTGELFF TGCGCCAGCAGCTTGGCGGGGGCAGCGATCTTCGGTTCGAACACCGGGGAGCTGTTTTTT
TRBJ2-5 . TRBD2 TRBV28 CASSLSAGTSGGQTQYF TGTGCCAGCAGTTTATCCGCTGGGACTAGCGGGGGTCAGACCCAGTACTTC
TRBJ2-3 few TRBD2 TRBV5-4 CASSLELVAGLSPDTQYF TGTGCCAGCAGTTTAGAACTAGTAGCGGGGCTAAGCCCAGATACGCAGTATTTT